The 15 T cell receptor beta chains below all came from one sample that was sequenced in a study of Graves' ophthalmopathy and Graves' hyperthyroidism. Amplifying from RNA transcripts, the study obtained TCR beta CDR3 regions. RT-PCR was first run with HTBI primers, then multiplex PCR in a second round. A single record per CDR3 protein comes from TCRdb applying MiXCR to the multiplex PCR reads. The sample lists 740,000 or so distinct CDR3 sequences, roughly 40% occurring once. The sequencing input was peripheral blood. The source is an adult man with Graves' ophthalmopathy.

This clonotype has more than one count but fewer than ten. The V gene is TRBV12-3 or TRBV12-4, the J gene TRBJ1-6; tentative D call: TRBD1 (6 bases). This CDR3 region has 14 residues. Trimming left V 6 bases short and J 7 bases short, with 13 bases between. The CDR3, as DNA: TGTGCCAGCAGCCGTAACAGGGTGAATTCACCCCTCCACTTT. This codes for CASSRNRVNSPLHF.

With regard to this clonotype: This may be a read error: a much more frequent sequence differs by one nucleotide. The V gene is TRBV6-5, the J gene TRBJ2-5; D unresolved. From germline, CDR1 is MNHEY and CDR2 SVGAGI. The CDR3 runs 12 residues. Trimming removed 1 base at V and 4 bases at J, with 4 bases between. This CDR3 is CASSYYGETQYF. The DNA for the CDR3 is TGTGCCAGCAGTTACTATGGAGAGACCCAGTACTTC.

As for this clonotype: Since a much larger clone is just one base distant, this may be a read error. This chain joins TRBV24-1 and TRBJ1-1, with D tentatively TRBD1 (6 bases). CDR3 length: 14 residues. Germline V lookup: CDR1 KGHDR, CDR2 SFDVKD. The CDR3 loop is CAASDAGANTEAFF. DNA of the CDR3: TGTGCCGCCAGTGATGCAGGGGCGAACACTGAAGCTTTCTTT.

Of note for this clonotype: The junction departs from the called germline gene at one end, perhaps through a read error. The CDR3 spells CSARDRGGRDTEELFF. CDR3 coding DNA: TGCAGTGCTAGAGATCGAGGCGGGAGGGACACCGAGGAGCTGTTTTTT. The chain carries TRBV20-1 and TRBJ2-2; 9 positions agree with TRBD2. The CDR3 loop spans 16 amino acids. The germline V gene has CDR1 DFQATT and CDR2 SNEGSKA (reference sequence).

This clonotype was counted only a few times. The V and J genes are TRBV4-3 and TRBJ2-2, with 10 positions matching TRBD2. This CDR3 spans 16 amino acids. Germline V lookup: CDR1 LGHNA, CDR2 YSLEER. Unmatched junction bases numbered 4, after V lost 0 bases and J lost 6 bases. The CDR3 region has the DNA TGCGCCAGCAGCCAAGAAGGCAGCGGGAGGGCCGGGGAGCTGTTTTTT. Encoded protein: CASSQEGSGRAGELFF.

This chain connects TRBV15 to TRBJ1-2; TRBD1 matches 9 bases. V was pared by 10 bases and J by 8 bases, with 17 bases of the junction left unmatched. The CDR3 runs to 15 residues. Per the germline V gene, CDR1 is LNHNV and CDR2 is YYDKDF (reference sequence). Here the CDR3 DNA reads TGTGCCAGCAAACCGGGACAGGGACATTTTTACGGCTACACCTTC. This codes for CASKPGQGHFYGYTF.

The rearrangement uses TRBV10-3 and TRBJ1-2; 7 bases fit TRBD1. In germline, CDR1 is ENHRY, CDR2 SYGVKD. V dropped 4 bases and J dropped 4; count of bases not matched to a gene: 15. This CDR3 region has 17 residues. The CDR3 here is CAISGGTEIQQAYGYTF. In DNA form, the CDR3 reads TGTGCCATCAGTGGTGGGACAGAAATACAACAGGCCTATGGCTACACCTTC.

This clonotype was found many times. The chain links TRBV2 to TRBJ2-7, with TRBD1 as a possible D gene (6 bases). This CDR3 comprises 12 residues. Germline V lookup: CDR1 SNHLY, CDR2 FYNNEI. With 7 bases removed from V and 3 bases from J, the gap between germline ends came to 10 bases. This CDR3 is CASKGQNYEQYF. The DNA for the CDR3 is TGTGCCAGCAAGGGACAAAACTACGAGCAGTACTTC.

The CDR3 nucleotides are TGTGCCAGCAGTTACCCGGGATTACAGCGCTATGGCTACACCTTC. Translation gives CASSYPGLQRYGYTF. The V and J genes are TRBV6-6 and TRBJ1-2; D unresolved. From germline, CDR1 is MNHNY and CDR2 SVGAGI (reference sequence). This CDR3 comprises 15 residues. The ends were cut back, 2 bases at V and 4 bases at J, with 14 bases in the middle.

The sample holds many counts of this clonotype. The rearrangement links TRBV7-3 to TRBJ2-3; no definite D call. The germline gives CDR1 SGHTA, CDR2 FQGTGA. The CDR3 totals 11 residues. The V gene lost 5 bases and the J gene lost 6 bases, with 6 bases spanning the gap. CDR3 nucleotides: TGTGCCAGCAGCCCCCGGGATACGCAGTATTTT. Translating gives CASSPRDTQYF.

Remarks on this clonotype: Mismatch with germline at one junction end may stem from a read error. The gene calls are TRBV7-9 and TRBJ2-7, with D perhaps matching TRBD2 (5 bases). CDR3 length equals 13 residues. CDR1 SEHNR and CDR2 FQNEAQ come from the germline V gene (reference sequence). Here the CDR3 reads CAGSSRTGYEQYF. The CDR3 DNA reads TGTGCCGGCAGCTCGCGTACGGGGTACGAGCAGTACTTC.

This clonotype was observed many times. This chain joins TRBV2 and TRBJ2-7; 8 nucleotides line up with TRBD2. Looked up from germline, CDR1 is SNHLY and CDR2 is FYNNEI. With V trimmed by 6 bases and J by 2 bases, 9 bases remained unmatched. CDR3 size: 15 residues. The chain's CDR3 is CASSTYSGAAYEQYF. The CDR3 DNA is TGTGCCAGCAGCACTTATAGCGGGGCGGCCTACGAGCAGTACTTC.

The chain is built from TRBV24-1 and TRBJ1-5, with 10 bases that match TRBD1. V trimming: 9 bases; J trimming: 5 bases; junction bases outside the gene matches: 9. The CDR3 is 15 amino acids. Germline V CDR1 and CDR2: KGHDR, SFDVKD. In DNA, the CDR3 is TGTGCCACCGCCAGCCCAGGGACAGGGGATCAGCCCCAGCATTTT. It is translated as CATASPGTGDQPQHF.

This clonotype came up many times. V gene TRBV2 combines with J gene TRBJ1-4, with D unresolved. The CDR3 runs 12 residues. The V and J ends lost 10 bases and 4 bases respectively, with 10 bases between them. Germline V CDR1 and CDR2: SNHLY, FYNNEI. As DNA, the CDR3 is TGTGCCACCCACAAGGGTAATGAAAAACTGTTTTTT. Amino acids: CATHKGNEKLFF.

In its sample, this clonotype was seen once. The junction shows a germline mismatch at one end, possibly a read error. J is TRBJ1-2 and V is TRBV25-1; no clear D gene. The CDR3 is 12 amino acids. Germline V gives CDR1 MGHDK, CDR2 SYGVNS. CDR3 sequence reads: CTSSEFLSGYTF. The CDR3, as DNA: TGTACCAGCAGTGAATTCCTGAGTGGCTACACCTTC.